This TCR beta chain comes out of a study of T cell changes during pregnancy in multiple sclerosis (dated 2019 in TCRdb). Regarding the complete study: In women with multiple sclerosis, the researchers looked at how the T cell repertoire shifted as pregnancy progressed.

The junction shows trimming of 5 bases on V and 10 bases on J, plus 9 bases between the germline ends. Taken from cysteine to phenylalanine, the CDR3 has 11 residues. Only the CDR3 DNA is retained, 33 bases long and in frame from the first base. Based on the germline V gene (reference sequence), the CDR1 and CDR2 sequences are SEHNR and FQNEAQ. Details on this clone: It lacks a known antigen. No clone much larger than this one lies a single base away; base qualities are absent.

The receptor library was made with the immunoSEQ multiplex PCR assay. Drawn from immuneACCESS, this table holds only the in-frame rearrangements with V and J called that TCRdb kept. Clones are partly lost; checked studies trace under half to an unresolved V gene and leave the rest unexplained. This sample lists 15,000 to 25,000 clones; just over 85% were detected once. Roughly 5.6% of the sample goes to the ten largest clones. The sequenced sample was CD8+ T cells from peripheral blood mononuclear cells, obtained in the third trimester of pregnancy. This receptor chain uses TRBV7-9 and TRBJ2-1, with TRBD1 as a weak D call on 6 bases. The receptor was derived from a female donor in good health, enrolled as a control in a pregnancy study. The CDR3 corresponds to CASSLGTEQFF. At the DNA level, the sequence is TGTGCCAGCAGCCTTGGGACAGAGCAGTTCTTC.